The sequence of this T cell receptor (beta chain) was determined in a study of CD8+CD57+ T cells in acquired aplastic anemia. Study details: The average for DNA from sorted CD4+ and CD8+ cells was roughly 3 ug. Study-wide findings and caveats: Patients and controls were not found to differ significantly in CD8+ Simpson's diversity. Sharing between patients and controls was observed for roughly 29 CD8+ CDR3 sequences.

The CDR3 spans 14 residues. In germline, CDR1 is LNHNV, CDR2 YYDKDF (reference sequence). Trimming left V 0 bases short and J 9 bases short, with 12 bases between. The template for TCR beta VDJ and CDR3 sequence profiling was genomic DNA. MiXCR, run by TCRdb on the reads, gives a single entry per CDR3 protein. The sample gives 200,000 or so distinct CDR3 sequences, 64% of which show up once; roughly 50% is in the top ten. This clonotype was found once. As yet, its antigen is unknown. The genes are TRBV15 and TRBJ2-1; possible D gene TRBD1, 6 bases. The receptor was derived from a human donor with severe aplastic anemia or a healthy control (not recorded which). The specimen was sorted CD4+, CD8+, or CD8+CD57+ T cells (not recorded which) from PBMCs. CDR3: CATSREDEGGEQFF. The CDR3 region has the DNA TGTGCCACCAGCAGAGAAGACGAAGGGGGTGAGCAGTTCTTC. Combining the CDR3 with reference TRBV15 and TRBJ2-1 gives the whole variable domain DAMVIQNPRYQVTQFGKPVTLSCSQTLNHNVMYWYQQKSSQAPKLLFHYYDKDFNNEADTPDNFQSRRPNTSFCFLDIRSPGLGDTAMYLCATSREDEGGEQFFGPGTRLTVL.